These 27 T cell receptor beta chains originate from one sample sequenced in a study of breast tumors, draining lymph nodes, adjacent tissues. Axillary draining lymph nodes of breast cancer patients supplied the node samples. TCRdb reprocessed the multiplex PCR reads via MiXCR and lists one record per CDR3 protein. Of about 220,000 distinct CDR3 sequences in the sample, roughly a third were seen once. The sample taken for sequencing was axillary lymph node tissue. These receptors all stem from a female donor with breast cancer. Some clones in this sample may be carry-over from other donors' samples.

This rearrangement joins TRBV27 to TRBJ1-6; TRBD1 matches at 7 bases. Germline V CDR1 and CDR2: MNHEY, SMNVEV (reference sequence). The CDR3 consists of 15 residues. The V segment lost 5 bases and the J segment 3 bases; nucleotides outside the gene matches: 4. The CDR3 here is CASSARQGYNSPLHF. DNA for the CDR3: TGTGCCAGCAGTGCCCGACAGGGCTATAATTCACCCCTCCACTTT.

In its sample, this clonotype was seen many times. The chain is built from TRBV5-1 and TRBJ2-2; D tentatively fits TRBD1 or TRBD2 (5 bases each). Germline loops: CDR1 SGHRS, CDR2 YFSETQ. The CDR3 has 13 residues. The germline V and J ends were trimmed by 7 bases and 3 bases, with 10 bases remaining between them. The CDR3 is CASGDGDTGELFF. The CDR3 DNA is TGCGCCAGCGGGGACGGAGACACCGGGGAGCTGTTTTTT.

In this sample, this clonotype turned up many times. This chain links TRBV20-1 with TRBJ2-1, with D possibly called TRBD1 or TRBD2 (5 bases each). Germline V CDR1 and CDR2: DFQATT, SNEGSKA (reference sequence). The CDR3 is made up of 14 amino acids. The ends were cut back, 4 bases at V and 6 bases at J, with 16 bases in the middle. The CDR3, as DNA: TGCAGTGCTAACTCGGGACCTCGGTTCAATGAGCAGTTCTTC. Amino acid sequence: CSANSGPRFNEQFF.

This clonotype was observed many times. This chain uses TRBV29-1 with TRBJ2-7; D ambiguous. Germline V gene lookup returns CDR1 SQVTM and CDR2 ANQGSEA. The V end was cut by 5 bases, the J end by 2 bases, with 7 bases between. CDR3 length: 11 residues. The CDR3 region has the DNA TGCAGCGTTTACGAAGCCTACGAGCAGTACTTC. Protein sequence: CSVYEAYEQYF.

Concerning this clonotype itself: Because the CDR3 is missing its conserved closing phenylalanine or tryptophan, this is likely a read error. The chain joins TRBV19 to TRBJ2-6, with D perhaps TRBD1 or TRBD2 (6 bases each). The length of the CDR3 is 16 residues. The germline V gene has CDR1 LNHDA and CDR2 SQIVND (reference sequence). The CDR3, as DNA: TGTGCCGGTAGTACGCCGGGGGCGAGAGGGGCCAACGTCCTGACTTCC. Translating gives CAGSTPGARGANVLTS.

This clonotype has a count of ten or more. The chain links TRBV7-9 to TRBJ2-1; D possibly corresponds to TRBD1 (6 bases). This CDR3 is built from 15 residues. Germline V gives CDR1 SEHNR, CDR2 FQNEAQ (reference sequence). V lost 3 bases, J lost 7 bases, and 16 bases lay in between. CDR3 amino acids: CASSFGGGARNEQFF. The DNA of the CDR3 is TGTGCCAGCAGCTTTGGTGGGGGCGCAAGAAATGAGCAGTTCTTC.

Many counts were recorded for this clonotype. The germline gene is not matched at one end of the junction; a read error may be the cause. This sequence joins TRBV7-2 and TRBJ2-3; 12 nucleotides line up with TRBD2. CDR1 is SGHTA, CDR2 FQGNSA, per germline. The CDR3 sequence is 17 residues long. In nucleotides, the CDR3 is TGTGCCAGCAGCTTATCCGGACTAGCGGGGAGCACATATACGCAGTATTTT. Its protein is CASSLSGLAGSTYTQYF.

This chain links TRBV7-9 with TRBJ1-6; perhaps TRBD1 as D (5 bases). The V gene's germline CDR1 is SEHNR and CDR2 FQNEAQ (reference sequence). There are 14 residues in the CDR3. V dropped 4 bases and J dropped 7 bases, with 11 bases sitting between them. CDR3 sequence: CASSSGRANSPLHF. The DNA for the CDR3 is TGTGCCAGCAGCTCTGGCAGGGCCAATTCACCCCTCCACTTT.

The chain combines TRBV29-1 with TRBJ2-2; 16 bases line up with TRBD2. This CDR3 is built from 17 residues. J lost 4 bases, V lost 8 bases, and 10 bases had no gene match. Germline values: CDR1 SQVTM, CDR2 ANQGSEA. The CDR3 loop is CSLAGTSGGAVTGELFF. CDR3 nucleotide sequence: TGCAGCTTGGCCGGGACTAGCGGGGGGGCCGTCACCGGGGAGCTGTTTTTT.

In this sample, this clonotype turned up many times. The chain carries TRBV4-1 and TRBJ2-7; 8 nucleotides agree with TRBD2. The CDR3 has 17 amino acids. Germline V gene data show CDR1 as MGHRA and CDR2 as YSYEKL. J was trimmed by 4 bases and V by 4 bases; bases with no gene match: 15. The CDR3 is CASSPGSGGRRGYEQYF. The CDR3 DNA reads TGCGCCAGCAGCCCGGGAAGCGGGGGCCGGCGAGGGTACGAGCAGTACTTC.

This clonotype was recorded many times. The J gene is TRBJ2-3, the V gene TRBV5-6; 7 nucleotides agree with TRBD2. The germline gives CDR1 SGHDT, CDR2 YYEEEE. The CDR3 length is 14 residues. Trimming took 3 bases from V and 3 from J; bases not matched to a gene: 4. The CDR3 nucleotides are TGTGCCAGCAGCTCTTTCGGGGGGACAGATACGCAGTATTTT. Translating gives CASSSFGGTDTQYF.

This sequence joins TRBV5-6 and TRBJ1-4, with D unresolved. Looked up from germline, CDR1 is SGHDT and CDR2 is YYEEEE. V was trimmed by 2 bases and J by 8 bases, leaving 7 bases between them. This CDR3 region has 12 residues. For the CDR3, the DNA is TGTGCCAGCAGCTTAAAGGCGGAAAAACTGTTTTTT. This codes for CASSLKAEKLFF.

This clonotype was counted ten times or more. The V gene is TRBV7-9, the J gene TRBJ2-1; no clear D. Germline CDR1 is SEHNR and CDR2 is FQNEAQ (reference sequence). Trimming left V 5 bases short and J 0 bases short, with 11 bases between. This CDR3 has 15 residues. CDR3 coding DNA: TGTGCCAGCAGCAGGCGGAACTACTCCTACAATGAGCAGTTCTTC. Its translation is CASSRRNYSYNEQFF. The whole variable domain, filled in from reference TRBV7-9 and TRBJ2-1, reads DTGVSQNPRHKITKRGQNVTFRCDPISEHNRLYWYRQTLGQGPEFLTYFQNEAQLEKSRLLSDRFSAERPKGSFSTLEIQRTEQGDSAMYLCASSRRNYSYNEQFFGPGTRLTVL.

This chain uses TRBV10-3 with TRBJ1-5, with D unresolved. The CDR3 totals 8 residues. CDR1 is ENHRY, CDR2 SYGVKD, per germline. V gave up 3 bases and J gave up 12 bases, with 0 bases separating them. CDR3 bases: TGTGCCATCAGTGACCAGCATTTT. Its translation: CAISDQHF.

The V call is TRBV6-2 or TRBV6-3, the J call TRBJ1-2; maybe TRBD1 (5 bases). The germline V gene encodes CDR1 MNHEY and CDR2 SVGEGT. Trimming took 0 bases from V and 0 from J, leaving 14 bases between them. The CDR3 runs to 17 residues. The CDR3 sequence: CASSYSTSGSANYGYTF. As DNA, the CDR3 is TGTGCCAGCAGTTACTCAACGTCAGGGTCCGCTAACTATGGCTACACCTTC.

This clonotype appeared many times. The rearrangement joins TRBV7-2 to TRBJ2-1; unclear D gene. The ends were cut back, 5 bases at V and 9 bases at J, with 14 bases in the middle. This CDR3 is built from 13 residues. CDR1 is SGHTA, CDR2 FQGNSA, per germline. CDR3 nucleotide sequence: TGTGCCAGCAGCCAGCGCCCTAGAACTGAGCAGTTCTTC. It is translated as CASSQRPRTEQFF.

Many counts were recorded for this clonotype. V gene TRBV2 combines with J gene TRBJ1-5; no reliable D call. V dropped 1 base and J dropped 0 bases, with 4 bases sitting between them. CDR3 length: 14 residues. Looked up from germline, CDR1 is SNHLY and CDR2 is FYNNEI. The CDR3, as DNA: TGTGCCAGCAGTGAAGGATATAGCAATCAGCCCCAGCATTTT. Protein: CASSEGYSNQPQHF.

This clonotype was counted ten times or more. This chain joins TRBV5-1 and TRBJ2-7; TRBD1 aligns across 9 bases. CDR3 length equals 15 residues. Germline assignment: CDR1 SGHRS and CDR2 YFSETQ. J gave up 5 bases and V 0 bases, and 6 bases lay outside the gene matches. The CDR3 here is CASSLVDRGDHEQYF. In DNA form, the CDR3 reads TGCGCCAGCAGCTTGGTGGACAGGGGTGACCACGAGCAGTACTTC.

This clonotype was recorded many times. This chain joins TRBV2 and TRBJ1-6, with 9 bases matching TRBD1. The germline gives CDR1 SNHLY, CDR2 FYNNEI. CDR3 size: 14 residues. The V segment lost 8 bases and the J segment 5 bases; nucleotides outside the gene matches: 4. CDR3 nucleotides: TGTGCCAGCTCCGGGACAGGGAATAATTCACCCCTCCACTTT. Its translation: CASSGTGNNSPLHF.

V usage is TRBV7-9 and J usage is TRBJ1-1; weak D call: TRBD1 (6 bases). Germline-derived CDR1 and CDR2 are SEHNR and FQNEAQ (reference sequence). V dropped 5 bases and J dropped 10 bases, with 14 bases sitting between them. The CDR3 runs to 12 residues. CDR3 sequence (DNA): TGTGCCAGCAGCGACCGGACGGGGGCAGCTTTCTTT. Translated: CASSDRTGAAFF.

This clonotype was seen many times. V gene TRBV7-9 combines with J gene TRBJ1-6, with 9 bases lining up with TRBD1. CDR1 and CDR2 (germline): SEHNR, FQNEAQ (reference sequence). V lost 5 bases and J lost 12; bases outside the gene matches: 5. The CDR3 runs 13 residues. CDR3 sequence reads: CASSPGTGQPLHF. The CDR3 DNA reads TGTGCCAGCAGCCCGGGGACAGGGCAACCCCTCCACTTT.

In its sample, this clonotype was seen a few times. CDR3 in DNA: TGTGCCAGCAGAAGGACAGGGGAGCAGACCTACGAGCAGTACTTC. Translation: CASRRTGEQTYEQYF. This chain joins TRBV6-5 and TRBJ2-7; 9 bases fit TRBD1. The CDR3 extends over 15 amino acids. The germline V gene has CDR1 MNHEY and CDR2 SVGAGI. The J segment lost 2 bases and the V segment lost 6 bases, leaving 8 bases of the junction unmatched.

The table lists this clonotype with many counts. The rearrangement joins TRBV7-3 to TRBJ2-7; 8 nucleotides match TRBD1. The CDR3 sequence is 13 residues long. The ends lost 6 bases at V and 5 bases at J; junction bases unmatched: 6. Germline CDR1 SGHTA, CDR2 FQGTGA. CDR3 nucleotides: TGTGCCAGCAGTCGCGGACAGGGCGACGAGCAGTACTTC. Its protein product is CASSRGQGDEQYF.

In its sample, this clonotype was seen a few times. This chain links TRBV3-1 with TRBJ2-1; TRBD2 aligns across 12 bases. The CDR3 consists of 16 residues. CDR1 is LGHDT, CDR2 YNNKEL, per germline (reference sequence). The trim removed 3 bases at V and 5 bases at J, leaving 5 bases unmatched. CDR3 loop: CASSHLLAGGDNEQFF. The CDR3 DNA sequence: TGTGCCAGCAGCCATCTCCTAGCGGGAGGGGACAATGAGCAGTTCTTC.

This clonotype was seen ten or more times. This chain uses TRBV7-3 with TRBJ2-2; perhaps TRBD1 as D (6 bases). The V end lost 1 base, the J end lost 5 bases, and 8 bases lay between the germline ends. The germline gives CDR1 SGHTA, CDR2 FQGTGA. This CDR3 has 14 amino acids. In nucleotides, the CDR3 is TGTGCCAGCAGCTTAAACAGGGATACCGGGGAGCTGTTTTTT. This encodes CASSLNRDTGELFF.

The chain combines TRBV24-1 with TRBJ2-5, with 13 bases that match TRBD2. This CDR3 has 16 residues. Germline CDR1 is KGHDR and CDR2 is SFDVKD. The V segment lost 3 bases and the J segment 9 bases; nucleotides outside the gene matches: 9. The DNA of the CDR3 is TGTGCCACCAGTGATCGGGGGACTAGCGGGGCGATGGCCCAGTACTTC. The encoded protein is CATSDRGTSGAMAQYF.

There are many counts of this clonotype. CDR3 DNA: TGTGCCATCAGTCCGGGACAGGGGGCATCGGATGGCTACACCTTC. Translation gives CAISPGQGASDGYTF. V and J are TRBV10-3 and TRBJ1-2, with 12 bases aligning to TRBD1. The CDR3 loop spans 15 amino acids. Germline V gene data show CDR1 as ENHRY and CDR2 as SYGVKD. V trimming: 5 bases; J trimming: 6 bases; junction bases outside the gene matches: 7.